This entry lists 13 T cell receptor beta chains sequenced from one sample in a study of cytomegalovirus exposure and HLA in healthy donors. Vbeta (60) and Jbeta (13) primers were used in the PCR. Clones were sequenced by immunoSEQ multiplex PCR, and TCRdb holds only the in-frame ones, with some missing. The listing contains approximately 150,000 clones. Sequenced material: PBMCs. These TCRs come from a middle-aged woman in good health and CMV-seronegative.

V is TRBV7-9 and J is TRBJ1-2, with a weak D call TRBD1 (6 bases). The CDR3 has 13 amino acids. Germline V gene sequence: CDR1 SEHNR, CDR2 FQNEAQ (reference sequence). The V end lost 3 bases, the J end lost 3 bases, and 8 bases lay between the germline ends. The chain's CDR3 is CASSLGGHYGYTF. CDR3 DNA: TGTGCCAGCAGCTTGGGGGGGCACTATGGCTACACCTTC.

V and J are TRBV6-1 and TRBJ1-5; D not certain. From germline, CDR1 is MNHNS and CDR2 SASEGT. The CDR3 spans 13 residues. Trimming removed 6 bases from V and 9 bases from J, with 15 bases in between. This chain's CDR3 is CASREDGLRPQHF. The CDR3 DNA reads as TGTGCCAGCAGGGAGGACGGCTTAAGGCCCCAGCATTTT.

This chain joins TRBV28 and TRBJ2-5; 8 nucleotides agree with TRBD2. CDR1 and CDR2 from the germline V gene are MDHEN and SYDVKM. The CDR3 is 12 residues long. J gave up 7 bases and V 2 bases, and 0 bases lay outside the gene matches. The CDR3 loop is CASSLAGGTQYF. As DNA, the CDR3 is TGTGCCAGCAGTTTAGCGGGGGGGACCCAGTACTTC. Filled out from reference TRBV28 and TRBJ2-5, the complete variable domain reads DVKVTQSSRYLVKRTGEKVFLECVQDMDHENMFWYRQDPGLGLRLIYFSYDVKMKEKGDIPEGYSVSREKKERFSLILESASTNQTSMYLCASSLAGGTQYFGPGTRLLVL.

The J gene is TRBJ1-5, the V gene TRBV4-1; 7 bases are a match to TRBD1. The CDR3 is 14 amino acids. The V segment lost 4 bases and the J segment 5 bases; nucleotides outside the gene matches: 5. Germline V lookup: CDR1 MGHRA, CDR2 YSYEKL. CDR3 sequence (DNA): TGCGCCAGCAGCCCGACAGGGAGTTATCAGCCCCAGCATTTT. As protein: CASSPTGSYQPQHF.

CDR3 in amino acids: CASSSIGLAGDYNEQFF. The CDR3 region has the DNA TGTGCCAGTAGTTCTATAGGACTAGCGGGGGATTACAATGAGCAGTTCTTC. The rearrangement links TRBV19 to TRBJ2-1; the match to TRBD2 covers 13 bases. CDR3 length: 17 residues. Germline values: CDR1 LNHDA, CDR2 SQIVND (reference sequence). V was clipped by 5 bases and J by 4 bases; unmatched bases: 8. Filled out from reference TRBV19 and TRBJ2-1, the complete variable domain reads DGGITQSPKYLFRKEGQNVTLSCEQNLNHDAMYWYRQDPGQGLRLIYYSQIVNDFQKGDIAEGYSVSREKKESFPLTVTSAQKNPTAFYLCASSSIGLAGDYNEQFFGPGTRLTVL.

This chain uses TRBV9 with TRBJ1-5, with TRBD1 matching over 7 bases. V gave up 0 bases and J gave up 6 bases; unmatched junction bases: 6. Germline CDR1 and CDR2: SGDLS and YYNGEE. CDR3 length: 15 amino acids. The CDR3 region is CASSVDTGVSQPQHF. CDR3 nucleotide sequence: TGTGCCAGCAGCGTAGATACAGGGGTTAGTCAGCCCCAGCATTTT.

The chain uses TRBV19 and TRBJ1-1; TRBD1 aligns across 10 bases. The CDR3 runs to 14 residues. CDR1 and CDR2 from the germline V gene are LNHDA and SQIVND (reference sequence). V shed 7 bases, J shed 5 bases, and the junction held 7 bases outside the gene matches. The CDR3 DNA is TGTGCCAGTATTAAGACAGGGGGCTGGACTGAAGCTTTCTTT. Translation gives CASIKTGGWTEAFF.

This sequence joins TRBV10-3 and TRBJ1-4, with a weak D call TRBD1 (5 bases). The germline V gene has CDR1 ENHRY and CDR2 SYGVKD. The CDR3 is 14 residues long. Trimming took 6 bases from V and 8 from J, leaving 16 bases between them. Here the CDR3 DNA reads TGTGCCATCAGGCGGGACTCAGGAGTCGAAAAACTGTTTTTT. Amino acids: CAIRRDSGVEKLFF.

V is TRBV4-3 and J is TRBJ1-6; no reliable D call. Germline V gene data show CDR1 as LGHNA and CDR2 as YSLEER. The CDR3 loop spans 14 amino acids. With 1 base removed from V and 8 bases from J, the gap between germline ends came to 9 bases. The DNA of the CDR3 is TGCGCCAGCAGCCAAGCGGGAAACGATTCACCCCTCCACTTT. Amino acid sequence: CASSQAGNDSPLHF.

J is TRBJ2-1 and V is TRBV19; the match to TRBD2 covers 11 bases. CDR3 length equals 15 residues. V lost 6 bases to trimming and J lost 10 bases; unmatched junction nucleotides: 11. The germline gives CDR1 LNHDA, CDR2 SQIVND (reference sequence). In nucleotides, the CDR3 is TGTGCCAGTAGAATAAATAGCGGGGGGGCTGGGGAGCAGTTCTTC. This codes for CASRINSGGAGEQFF.

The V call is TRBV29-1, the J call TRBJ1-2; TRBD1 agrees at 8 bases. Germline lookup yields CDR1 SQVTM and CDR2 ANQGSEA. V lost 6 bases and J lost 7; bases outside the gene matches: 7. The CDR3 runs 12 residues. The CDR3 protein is CSVAHTGGGYTF. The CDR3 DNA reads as TGCAGCGTGGCCCACACAGGGGGTGGCTACACCTTC.

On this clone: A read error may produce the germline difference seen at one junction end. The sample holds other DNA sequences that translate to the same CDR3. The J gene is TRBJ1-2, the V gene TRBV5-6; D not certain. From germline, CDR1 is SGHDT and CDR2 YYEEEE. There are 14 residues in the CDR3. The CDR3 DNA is TGCGCCAGCAGCTTGCCGGTGACTAACTATGGCTACACCTTC. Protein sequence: CASSLPVTNYGYTF.

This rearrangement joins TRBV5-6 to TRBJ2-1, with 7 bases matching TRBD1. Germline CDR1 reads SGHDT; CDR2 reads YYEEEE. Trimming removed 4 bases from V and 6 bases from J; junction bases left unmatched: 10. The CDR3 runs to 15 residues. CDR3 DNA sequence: TGTGCCAGCAGCCATTTCCGGGACAGAATCAATGAGCAGTTCTTC. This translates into CASSHFRDRINEQFF.